The rows below give T cell receptor beta chains drawn from one sample of a study of long-term antiretroviral therapy in people with HIV. Clones were read by immunoSEQ multiplex PCR, and TCRdb kept only the in-frame ones, dropping some. Here the sample spans 24,000 or so clones, more than 80% being singletons. The specimen was unsorted PBMCs, collected 7.6 years after starting antiretroviral therapy. The receptors here all came from a woman aged 40 to 55 with HIV. The CDR3 runs from the conserved cysteine through the conserved F or W. A D gene is named only where the DNA matches it firmly. A row's size may be missing; if present it is once, few, many or a size class.

size	V	D	length	J	DNA	CDR3
NA	TRBV19	TRBD1	18	TRBJ2-1	TGTGCCAGTAGTATGGACGGGACAGGGCACTCCATCGTCCATGAGCAGTTCTTC	CASSMDGTGHSIVHEQFF
NA	TRBV25-1	NA	13	TRBJ1-2	TGTGCCAGCAGTGAAGCGGGTTCCTATGGCTACACCTTC	CASSEAGSYGYTF
once	TRBV7-2	TRBD1	18	TRBJ1-1	TGTGCCAGCAGCACTCCGCCGGGACAGGACCCAGGGAACACTGAAGCTTTCTTT	CASSTPPGQDPGNTEAFF
once	TRBV4-1	TRBD1	16	TRBJ2-3	TGCGCCAGCAGCTGGAAGGGACAGGGGATGGCAGATACGCAGTATTTT	CASSWKGQGMADTQYF
NA	TRBV6-1	NA	15	TRBJ1-2	TGTGCCAGCAGTGGCCATCCGGAGGGTAACTATGGCTACACCTTC	CASSGHPEGNYGYTF
few	TRBV18	NA	15	TRBJ1-5	TGTGCCAGCTCACCGGGTCAGGGGCAGTTCCAGCCCCAGCATTTT	CASSPGQGQFQPQHF
once	TRBV4-3	NA	17	TRBJ2-1	TGCGCCAGCAGCCAAGACGCGGAGGGGACAGTATACAATGAGCAGTTCTTC	CASSQDAEGTVYNEQFF
NA	TRBV6-5	NA	14	TRBJ2-7	TGTGCCAGCAGTTACGGGACGGAGACCTACGAGCAGTACTTC	CASSYGTETYEQYF
NA	TRBV5-4	TRBD2	15	TRBJ2-3	TGTGCCAGCAGCCCAAGGACTAGCGGCACAGATACGCAGTATTTT	CASSPRTSGTDTQYF
few	TRBV9	NA	14	TRBJ1-3	TGTGCCAGCAGCGTAGAGCAGGGGATAAACACCATATATTTT	CASSVEQGINTIYF
NA	TRBV5-4	TRBD1	14	TRBJ2-7	TGTGCCAGCAGCTCGAGGGACAGGGTGAACGAGCAGTACTTC	CASSSRDRVNEQYF
NA	TRBV7-2	TRBD2	16	TRBJ2-7	TGTGCCAGCAGCTTAGACATAGCGGGGGGAGCCTACGAGCAGTACTTC	CASSLDIAGGAYEQYF
NA	TRBV19	NA	15	TRBJ1-5	TGTGCCAGTAGTATTGGCACCCGACCCAATCAGCCCCAGCATTTT	CASSIGTRPNQPQHF
NA	TRBV9	NA	16	TRBJ1-4	TGTGCCAGCAGCCCCCGGTTCGCTGGGGGTGGTGAAAAACTGTTTTTT	CASSPRFAGGGEKLFF
once	TRBV6-5	NA	15	TRBJ2-2	TGTGCCAGCAGTTTAGACAGCTCGAACACCGGGGAGCTGTTTTTT	CASSLDSSNTGELFF
NA	TRBV2	NA	15	TRBJ2-3	TGTGCCAGCAGTGACAATAGCTTCGACACAGATACGCAGTATTTT	CASSDNSFDTDTQYF
NA	TRBV29-1	NA	14	TRBJ2-3	TGCAGCGTTGAGGGGCAGGGGAACACAGATACGCAGTATTTT	CSVEGQGNTDTQYF
NA	TRBV7-6	TRBD1	16	TRBJ2-3	TGTGCCAGCAGCTTACGCTTTGAGGGACAGACAGATACGCAGTATTTT	CASSLRFEGQTDTQYF
NA	TRBV5-1	NA	16	TRBJ1-5	TGCGCCAGCAGCTTAGGAACAGGGTACGGCAATCAGCCCCAGCATTTT	CASSLGTGYGNQPQHF
NA	TRBV6-4	TRBD1	13	TRBJ1-5	TGTGCCAGCAGTGAACAGGGGAATCAGCCCCAGCATTTT	CASSEQGNQPQHF
NA	TRBV19	NA	16	TRBJ1-1	TGTGCCAGTAGTATATTGGTAGGGGCTAGTGACACTGAAGCTTTCTTT	CASSILVGASDTEAFF
NA	TRBV10-3	NA	16	TRBJ1-2	TGTGCCACCAAACCGCGGGGGGACCGTGGGGGCTATGGCTACACCTTC	CATKPRGDRGGYGYTF
NA	TRBV6-5	NA	13	TRBJ2-3	TGTGCCAGCAGTGCGGTAGCCGGTGATACGCAGTATTTT	CASSAVAGDTQYF
once	TRBV30	NA	15	TRBJ2-3	TGTGCCTGGAGTACAGGGGAGGGGAGCACAGATACGCAGTATTTT	CAWSTGEGSTDTQYF
NA	TRBV19	NA	14	TRBJ1-4	TGTGCCAGTAGTGAGGGAAGGCTAGGTGAAAAACTGTTTTTT	CASSEGRLGEKLFF
NA	TRBV19	NA	17	TRBJ1-4	TGTGCCAGTAGTGGAAACGCACAGGGTTCAGCTAATGAAAAACTGTTTTTT	CASSGNAQGSANEKLFF
NA	TRBV29-1	NA	12	TRBJ2-1	TGCAGCGTTGTGCCCACCGTGGGTGAGCAGTTCTTC	CSVVPTVGEQFF
NA	TRBV5-1	NA	14	TRBJ2-7	TGCGCCAGCAGCTTGGAGGGGGGGCCTAACGAGCAGTACTTC	CASSLEGGPNEQYF
NA	TRBV7-9	NA	15	TRBJ1-6	TGTGCCAGCAGCTTCTCCCGGGGAGAGAATTCACCCCTCCACTTT	CASSFSRGENSPLHF
NA	TRBV29-1	NA	15	TRBJ2-6	TGCAGCGTTGGGGTAGGGAGCACTGGGGCCAACGTCCTGACTTTC	CSVGVGSTGANVLTF
NA	TRBV6-6	NA	16	TRBJ2-7	TGTGCCAGCAGTTACAAATCACCCGGGGACTCCTACGAGCAGTACTTC	CASSYKSPGDSYEQYF
NA	TRBV13	NA	14	TRBJ2-1	TGTGCCAGCAGCCCGGCGGGGGCGCCAAATGAGCAGTTCTTC	CASSPAGAPNEQFF
NA	TRBV6-5	NA	11	TRBJ1-1	TGTGCCAGCATACAGGCAGCCAAAGCTTTCTTT	CASIQAAKAFF
NA	TRBV30	TRBD1	14	TRBJ1-1	TGTGCCTGGAGGACGGGGCAGGGGGCAGATAGGGCTTTCTTT	CAWRTGQGADRAFF
NA	TRBV30	NA	12	TRBJ1-5	TGTGCCTGCTCCAGGGGTAATCAGCCCCAGCATTTT	CACSRGNQPQHF
NA	TRBV7-2	NA	14	TRBJ2-3	TGTGCCAGCAGCTTAGTGGGGGGGCAAGATACGCAGTATTTT	CASSLVGGQDTQYF
NA	TRBV18	TRBD1	16	TRBJ1-2	TGTGCCAGCTCACCAAAGACAGGGTTTGTCGACTATGGCTACACCTTC	CASSPKTGFVDYGYTF
NA	TRBV5-1	TRBD1	17	TRBJ1-1	TGCGCCAGCAGCTTCCGGGACAGGGGGCTGTCGAACACTGAAGCTTTCTTT	CASSFRDRGLSNTEAFF
NA	TRBV27	TRBD1	14	TRBJ1-6	TGTGCCAGCAGTTCGACAGGGGTTAATTCACCCCTCCACTTT	CASSSTGVNSPLHF
NA	TRBV5-1	TRBD2	15	TRBJ2-5	TGCGCCAGCAGCTTGGCCCCGGGGGGGCAAGAGACCCAGTACTTC	CASSLAPGGQETQYF